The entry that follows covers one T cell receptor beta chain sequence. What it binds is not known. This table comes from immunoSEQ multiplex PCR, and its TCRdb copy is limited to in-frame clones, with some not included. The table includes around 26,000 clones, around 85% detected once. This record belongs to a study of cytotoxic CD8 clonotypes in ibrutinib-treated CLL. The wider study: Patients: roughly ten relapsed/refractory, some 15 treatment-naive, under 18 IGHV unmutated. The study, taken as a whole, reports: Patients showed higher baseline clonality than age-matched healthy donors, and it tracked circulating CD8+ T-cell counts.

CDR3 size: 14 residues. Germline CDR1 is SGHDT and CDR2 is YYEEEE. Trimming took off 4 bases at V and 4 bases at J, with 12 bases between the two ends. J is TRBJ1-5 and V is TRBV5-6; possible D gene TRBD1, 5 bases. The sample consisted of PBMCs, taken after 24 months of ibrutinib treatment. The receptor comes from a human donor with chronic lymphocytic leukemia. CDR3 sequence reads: CASSPGTMNQPQHF. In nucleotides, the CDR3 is TGTGCCAGCAGCCCCGGGACCATGAATCAGCCCCAGCATTTT.